One and the same sample provided the 32 T cell receptor beta chains below, sequenced in a study of T cell changes during pregnancy in multiple sclerosis. The assay was immunoSEQ multiplex PCR, and TCRdb's table has in-frame clones only and misses some. In the table there are about 74,000 clones, about nine tenths of which are singletons. The specimen comprised peripheral blood, sampled before pregnancy. The receptors come from a female donor with multiple sclerosis, enrolled in a pregnancy study.

The rearrangement links TRBV10-2 to TRBJ1-1, with D possibly TRBD1 on 5 matching bases. With 7 bases removed from V and 4 bases from J, the gap between germline ends came to 25 bases. CDR1 is WSHSY and CDR2 is SAAADI in the germline V gene. The CDR3 runs 17 residues. CDR3 coding DNA: TGCGCCAGCAAGGGCTGGGCAGTCGGGGACTGGGGCACTGAAGCTTTCTTT. Translation gives CASKGWAVGDWGTEAFF.

The CDR3 sequence: CASSLSAGEQFF. CDR3 sequence (DNA): TGTGCCAGCAGCTTATCGGCGGGAGAGCAGTTCTTC. This chain joins TRBV7-2 and TRBJ2-1; tentative D call: TRBD2 (6 bases). Germline V lookup: CDR1 SGHTA, CDR2 FQGNSA. V lost 2 bases and J 10 bases, leaving 9 bases between the germline ends. CDR3 length: 12 residues.

The V and J genes are TRBV10-3 and TRBJ1-2, with D unresolved. CDR1 and CDR2 (germline): ENHRY, SYGVKD. CDR3 length: 12 residues. Deletions cut 6 bases from V and 8 bases from J, with 13 bases between. The CDR3 protein is CAIRGSEEGYTF. CDR3 DNA sequence: TGTGCCATCAGAGGTTCCGAGGAGGGCTACACCTTC.

The table lists this clone with a count of one. The gene calls are TRBV29-1 and TRBJ2-7; maybe TRBD1 (5 bases). V lost 0 bases and J 0 bases, leaving 12 bases between the germline ends. CDR3 length: 15 amino acids. Germline lookup yields CDR1 SQVTM and CDR2 ANQGSEA. CDR3: CSVEEAGLNSYEQYF. The CDR3 DNA reads TGCAGCGTTGAAGAAGCAGGGCTAAACTCCTACGAGCAGTACTTC.

This sequence joins TRBV19 and TRBJ2-1, with D perhaps TRBD2 (6 bases). V lost 5 bases to trimming and J lost 7 bases, with 18 bases between them. Germline values: CDR1 LNHDA, CDR2 SQIVND (reference sequence). The CDR3 runs to 15 residues. This CDR3 is CASSSPSDLGNEQFF. Here the CDR3 DNA reads TGTGCCAGTAGTTCTCCTAGCGACCTGGGGAATGAGCAGTTCTTC.

The chain joins TRBV7-8 to TRBJ2-7; 7 positions agree with TRBD2. Germline CDR1 reads SGHVS; CDR2 reads FQNEAQ. The CDR3 is 14 residues long. V lost 7 bases to trimming and J lost 3 bases; unmatched junction nucleotides: 9. Written as DNA, the CDR3 is TGTGCCAGCACCAAACTAGCGCGGGACTACGAGCAGTACTTC. Its protein is CASTKLARDYEQYF.

This chain joins TRBV7-9 and TRBJ2-7; 8 nucleotides line up with TRBD1. Germline CDR1 reads SEHNR; CDR2 reads FQNEAQ (reference sequence). Unmatched junction bases numbered 4, after V lost 0 bases and J lost 0 bases. This CDR3 has 16 amino acids. The CDR3 reads CASSLAGQGLSYEQYF. CDR3 DNA: TGTGCCAGCAGCTTAGCCGGACAGGGCCTCTCCTACGAGCAGTACTTC.

The chain combines TRBV7-9 with TRBJ1-2, with 9 bases that match TRBD1. With V trimmed by 5 bases and J by 8 bases, 12 bases remained unmatched. CDR1 is SEHNR and CDR2 is FQNEAQ in the germline V gene (reference sequence). The CDR3 has 15 residues. The CDR3 here is CASSRDLQGALGYTF. CDR3 sequence (DNA): TGTGCCAGCAGCCGGGATTTACAGGGGGCATTGGGCTACACCTTC.

The chain carries TRBV5-4 and TRBJ1-1; no firm D call. Trimming removed 0 bases from V and 1 base from J, with 4 bases in between. CDR3 length: 13 amino acids. Germline V lookup: CDR1 SGHNT, CDR2 YYREEE (reference sequence). The CDR3 DNA is TGTGCCAGCAGCTTGGATAGGAACACTGAAGCTTTCTTT. Encoded protein: CASSLDRNTEAFF. Full variable domain (remainder filled in from reference TRBV5-4 and TRBJ1-1): ETGVTQSPTHLIKTRGQQVTLRCSSQSGHNTVSWYQQALGQGPQFIFQYYREEENGRGNFPPRFSGLQFPNYSSELNVNALELDDSALYLCASSLDRNTEAFFGQGTRLTVV.

The chain has TRBV5-1 and TRBJ2-7; 8 bases map to TRBD2. The junction had 12 bases not matched to a gene; V was cut back by 6 bases and J by 7 bases. CDR1 and CDR2 (germline): SGHRS, YFSETQ. The CDR3 covers 14 residues. The CDR3 DNA reads as TGCGCCAGCACAAGGCGGGGGGTAGTGCTGGAGCAGTACTTC. Amino acid sequence: CASTRRGVVLEQYF.

The chain is built from TRBV5-8 and TRBJ1-5; no clear D gene. The ends were cut back, 0 bases at V and 5 bases at J, with 9 bases in the middle. The germline V gene has CDR1 SGHTS and CDR2 YDEGEE. CDR3 length: 14 residues. CDR3 amino acids: CASSLGSEDQPQHF. The CDR3 bases are TGTGCCAGCAGCTTGGGTTCCGAGGATCAGCCCCAGCATTTT.

This chain connects TRBV7-9 to TRBJ2-2; 12 bases match TRBD1. Germline loops: CDR1 SEHNR, CDR2 FQNEAQ (reference sequence). The CDR3 length is 18 residues. V gave up 5 bases and J gave up 2 bases; unmatched junction bases: 9. As DNA, the CDR3 is TGTGCCAGCAGCCTGACCCCCGGGACAGGGGGCAACACCGGGGAGCTGTTTTTT. This translates into CASSLTPGTGGNTGELFF.

The chain has TRBV7-9 and TRBJ1-2; no clear D gene. Germline V gene data show CDR1 as SEHNR and CDR2 as FQNEAQ (reference sequence). Trimming left V 1 base short and J 2 bases short, with 11 bases between. The CDR3 sequence is 15 residues long. The DNA for the CDR3 is TGTGCCAGCAGCTTAGATCCCTGGAGGAACTATGGCTACACCTTC. Translation gives CASSLDPWRNYGYTF. Full variable domain (missing parts from reference TRBV7-9 and TRBJ1-2): DTGVSQNPRHKITKRGQNVTFRCDPISEHNRLYWYRQTLGQGPEFLTYFQNEAQLEKSRLLSDRFSAERPKGSFSTLEIQRTEQGDSAMYLCASSLDPWRNYGYTFGSGTRLTVV.

The sample holds one count of this clone. The chain has TRBV7-2 and TRBJ1-1; possibly TRBD1 for D (6 bases). Germline assignment: CDR1 SGHTA and CDR2 FQGNSA. The CDR3 contains 14 residues. V was clipped by 6 bases and J by 4 bases, with 15 bases between them. This chain's CDR3 is CASRSNRAGTEAFF. The DNA for the CDR3 is TGTGCCAGCAGGTCCAACAGGGCTGGCACTGAAGCTTTCTTT.

The CDR3 coding sequence is TGTGCCAGCAGCTCCCGGGACAGGGGGCCTGAAGCTTTCTTT. Translated: CASSSRDRGPEAFF. This chain connects TRBV11-2 to TRBJ1-1, with 12 bases that match TRBD1. CDR3 length: 14 residues. Per germline, CDR1 SGHAT and CDR2 FQNNGV. J gave up 6 bases and V 4 bases, and 3 bases lay outside the gene matches. The full variable domain, completed using reference TRBV11-2 and TRBJ1-1, is EAGVAQSPRYKIIEKRQSVAFWCNPISGHATLYWYQQILGQGPKLLIQFQNNGVVDDSQLPKDRFSAERLKGVDSTLKIQPAKLEDSAVYLCASSSRDRGPEAFFGQGTRLTVV.

This clone turned up a few times. The V gene is TRBV5-1, the J gene TRBJ1-2; D remains unclear. The CDR3 has 13 residues. Germline CDR1 reads SGHRS; CDR2 reads YFSETQ. Trimming removed 5 bases from V and 2 bases from J, with 10 bases in between. The CDR3 reads CASSSQANYGYTF. The CDR3 coding sequence is TGCGCCAGCAGTTCCCAGGCGAACTATGGCTACACCTTC.

This rearrangement joins TRBV25-1 to TRBJ1-1, with a weak D call TRBD1 (5 bases). With 11 bases removed from V and 3 bases from J, the gap between germline ends came to 13 bases. Germline V CDR1 and CDR2: MGHDK, SYGVNS. This CDR3 spans 12 amino acids. The CDR3 spells CAAHGGDTEAFF. The CDR3 coding sequence is TGTGCCGCCCACGGAGGGGACACTGAAGCTTTCTTT.

The rearrangement joins TRBV19 to TRBJ1-2; TRBD1 agrees at 7 bases. The V gene's germline CDR1 is LNHDA and CDR2 SQIVND (reference sequence). The length of the CDR3 is 14 residues. V shed 5 bases, J shed 4 bases, and the junction held 7 bases outside the gene matches. The CDR3 coding sequence is TGTGCCAGTAGTGCTCAGCAGGGGGGCTATGGCTACACCTTC. As protein: CASSAQQGGYGYTF.

The chain links TRBV7-3 to TRBJ2-3, with TRBD2 identical over 11 bases. The ends lost 5 bases at V and 6 bases at J; junction bases unmatched: 7. This CDR3 is 15 amino acids long. Germline assignment: CDR1 SGHTA and CDR2 FQGTGA. The CDR3 region is CASSLNSGGVDTQYF. In DNA form, the CDR3 reads TGTGCCAGCAGCCTAAATAGCGGGGGGGTGGATACGCAGTATTTT.

This sequence joins TRBV5-6 and TRBJ1-1; no firm D call. Germline assignment: CDR1 SGHDT and CDR2 YYEEEE. The CDR3 loop spans 12 amino acids. CDR3 in amino acids: CVTQYKNTEAFF. The CDR3 coding sequence is TGTGTCACCCAATACAAGAACACTGAAGCTTTCTTT.

The chain combines TRBV19 with TRBJ2-1; a possible D gene is TRBD2 (6 bases). CDR3 size: 14 residues. V gave up 6 bases and J gave up 5 bases, with 14 bases separating them. Germline CDR1 reads LNHDA; CDR2 reads SQIVND (reference sequence). This CDR3 reads CASRKGLPDNEQFF. DNA for the CDR3: TGTGCCAGTAGAAAGGGACTCCCAGACAATGAGCAGTTCTTC.

CDR3 DNA sequence: TGTGCCTGGAGTGCTGAGGTCAATGAAAAACTGTTTTTT. Encoded protein: CAWSAEVNEKLFF. The chain uses TRBV30 and TRBJ1-4, with D unclear. The CDR3 is 13 amino acids. Germline CDR1 is GTSNPN and CDR2 is SVGIG (reference sequence). The V end lost 1 base, the J end lost 5 bases, and 8 bases lay between the germline ends. Using reference TRBV30 and TRBJ1-4 for the parts outside the CDR3, the full variable domain is SQTIHQWPATLVQPVGSPLSLECTVEGTSNPNLYWYRQAAGRGLQLLFYSVGIGQISSEVPQNLSASRPQDRQFILSSKKLLLSDSGFYLCAWSAEVNEKLFFGSGTQLSVL.

The J gene is TRBJ2-1, the V gene TRBV6-4; TRBD1 aligns across 8 bases. The trim removed 10 bases at V and 7 bases at J, leaving 12 bases unmatched. From germline, CDR1 is MRHNA and CDR2 SNTAGT. The CDR3 is made up of 14 amino acids. CDR3 nucleotide sequence: TGTGCCACTCGGACAGGGTGGGGAGAGAATGAGCAGTTCTTC. It translates to CATRTGWGENEQFF.

This chain connects TRBV29-1 to TRBJ1-2, with D possibly TRBD1 on 5 matching bases. The CDR3 spans 10 residues. Germline V lookup: CDR1 SQVTM, CDR2 ANQGSEA. Trimming shortened V by 7 bases and J by 13 bases, and 16 bases separated the two germline ends. The CDR3 DNA sequence: TGCAGCGCCGGACAAGTTATGAGCACCTTC. Its protein is CSAGQVMSTF. The full variable domain, its missing parts supplied by reference TRBV29-1 and TRBJ1-2, is SAVISQKPSRDICQRGTSLTIQCQVDSQVTMMFWYRQQPGQSLTLIATANQGSEATYESGFVIDKFPISRPNLTFSTLTVSNMSPEDSSIYLCSAGQVMSTFGSGTRLTVV.

The chain joins TRBV5-1 to TRBJ2-7, with 7 positions matching TRBD2. The CDR3 sequence is 15 residues long. Germline V gene sequence: CDR1 SGHRS, CDR2 YFSETQ. The V gene end was trimmed by 6 bases and the J gene end by 6 bases; junction bases not matched to a gene: 15. The DNA for the CDR3 is TGCGCCAGCACCCCTCTGGGGGGAGGGAGGGGCGAGCAGTACTTC. Translating it yields CASTPLGGGRGEQYF.

J is TRBJ1-1 and V is TRBV25-1, with D uncertain. The CDR3 consists of 15 residues. V lost 0 bases and J lost 1, with 9 bases in between. Germline CDR1 and CDR2: MGHDK and SYGVNS. The DNA for the CDR3 is TGTGCCAGCAGTGAATATGCACAACAGAACACTGAAGCTTTCTTT. It codes for CASSEYAQQNTEAFF.

The chain links TRBV7-2 to TRBJ2-5; tentatively, D is TRBD2 (6 bases). Germline V CDR1 and CDR2: SGHTA, FQGNSA. The CDR3 sequence is 14 residues long. V lost 5 bases and J lost 0, with 10 bases in between. The CDR3 loop reads CASSPAGNQETQYF. The CDR3 DNA reads TGTGCCAGCAGCCCGGCGGGGAACCAAGAGACCCAGTACTTC.

The V call is TRBV12-5, the J call TRBJ2-3; 12 bases line up with TRBD2. CDR1 and CDR2 from the germline V gene are LGHNT and FRNRAP. This CDR3 spans 16 amino acids. The V segment lost 2 bases and the J segment 4 bases; nucleotides outside the gene matches: 4. CDR3 loop: CASGLFLAGGPDTQYF. The CDR3 nucleotides are TGTGCTAGTGGTTTGTTTCTAGCGGGGGGGCCAGATACGCAGTATTTT.

The gene calls are TRBV6-1 and TRBJ2-7; 8 bases line up with TRBD1. The CDR3 is 17 residues long. Losses at the gene ends were 2 bases for V and 4 bases for J; bases not matched to a gene: 13. Germline V gene data show CDR1 as MNHNS and CDR2 as SASEGT. The CDR3, as DNA: TGTGCCAGCAGTGAAAGGCCGTGGGGACAGGCCCCGTACGAGCAGTACTTC. It translates to CASSERPWGQAPYEQYF.

The V and J genes are TRBV11-2 and TRBJ2-3; 7 bases fit TRBD2. After removal of 4 bases from V and 3 bases from J, the junction contained 13 bases not matched to a gene. Looked up from germline, CDR1 is SGHAT and CDR2 is FQNNGV. The CDR3 spans 17 residues. CDR3 loop: CASSSTGGTKQTDTQYF. The CDR3 DNA reads TGTGCCAGCAGCTCCACGGGGGGAACAAAACAAACAGATACGCAGTATTTT.

The genes are TRBV5-1 and TRBJ1-6, with a possible D match to TRBD1 (5 bases). Germline V gene lookup returns CDR1 SGHRS and CDR2 YFSETQ. The CDR3 runs to 17 residues. Deletions cut 0 bases from V and 9 bases from J, with 19 bases between. CDR3 in amino acids: CASSLADRGFRSSPLHF. The CDR3 DNA follows: TGCGCCAGCAGCTTGGCCGACCGGGGGTTTCGGAGTTCACCCCTCCACTTT.

V and J are TRBV18 and TRBJ1-5; D remains unclear. The length of the CDR3 is 16 residues. The V gene lost 3 bases and the J gene lost 0 bases, with 12 bases spanning the gap. Per germline, CDR1 KGHSH and CDR2 LQKENI. The CDR3 sequence is CASSPFSSDSNQPQHF. DNA for the CDR3: TGTGCCAGCTCACCTTTTTCCAGCGATAGCAATCAGCCCCAGCATTTT. Full variable domain (remainder filled in from reference TRBV18 and TRBJ1-5): NAGVMQNPRHLVRRRGQEARLRCSPMKGHSHVYWYRQLPEEGLKFMVYLQKENIIDESGMPKERFSAEFPKEGPSILRIQQVVRGDSAAYFCASSPFSSDSNQPQHFGDGTRLSIL.